These 16 T cell receptor beta chains share one sample of origin, sequenced in a study of beta chain features in type 1 diabetes. Their specific antigens are unknown. Study-level findings and limits: People with Type 1 diabetes carried modestly yet significantly shorter TCRB CDR3s in all four CD4+ subsets.

Expressed TCRB transcripts were sequenced because the isolated RNA had all been reverse transcribed beforehand. Method: immunoSEQ multiplex PCR; TCRdb's copy keeps in-frame clones and lacks some. The sample lists some 250,000 clones; approximately 10% were seen once. Sample: naive CD4+ T cells from blood. The source is a man under 40 with type 1 diabetes.

This clone was recorded a few times. The chain employs TRBV19 and TRBJ2-7, with a tentative D call TRBD1 (5 bases). The CDR3 contains 16 residues. The germline V and J ends were trimmed by 9 bases and 7 bases, with 28 bases remaining between them. Germline CDR1 and CDR2: LNHDA and SQIVND (reference sequence). This chain's CDR3 is CASSPQNYRSSSEQYF. CDR3 in DNA: TGTGCCAGCTCCCCGCAAAACTACAGGTCGAGTTCTGAGCAGTACTTC.

The rearrangement links TRBV5-4 to TRBJ1-1; D is perhaps TRBD1 (6 bases). Deletions cut 6 bases from V and 4 bases from J, with 13 bases between. The CDR3 is made up of 13 amino acids. Germline lookup yields CDR1 SGHNT and CDR2 YYREEE (reference sequence). CDR3 DNA sequence: TGTGCCAGCAAACAGGGCGGCGGCACTGAAGCTTTCTTT. Its translation is CASKQGGGTEAFF.

This clone was found a few times. The DNA for the CDR3 is TGCGCCAGCAGCTTACCGGGACAGGGGGCTAGCGAGCAGTACTTC. Its protein product is CASSLPGQGASEQYF. The V and J genes are TRBV5-1 and TRBJ2-7, with TRBD1 identical over 12 bases. The germline V gene encodes CDR1 SGHRS and CDR2 YFSETQ. The CDR3 has 15 residues. Trimming at V came to 2 bases and at J to 6 bases, leaving 6 bases not matched to a gene.

This clone was seen more than once but under ten times. The V call is TRBV5-1, the J call TRBJ2-1; 9 nucleotides line up with TRBD2. The germline V gene encodes CDR1 SGHRS and CDR2 YFSETQ. The CDR3 covers 14 residues. J gave up 6 bases and V 2 bases, and 3 bases lay outside the gene matches. CDR3 loop: CASSFSGGLNEQFF. The CDR3 nucleotides are TGCGCCAGCAGCTTCAGCGGGGGGCTCAATGAGCAGTTCTTC.

V usage is TRBV4-1 and J usage is TRBJ2-1, with 7 bases lining up with TRBD1. V trimming: 4 bases; J trimming: 5 bases; junction bases outside the gene matches: 8. The germline CDR1 and CDR2 sequences are MGHRA and YSYEKL. This CDR3 has 15 residues. The CDR3 loop is CASSPSGTEHNEQFF. For the CDR3, the DNA is TGCGCCAGCAGCCCCTCCGGGACAGAGCACAATGAGCAGTTCTTC.

This clone was seen a handful of times. This sequence joins TRBV18 and TRBJ2-4; D may be TRBD1 (6 bases). The CDR3 consists of 16 residues. Germline CDR1 is KGHSH and CDR2 is LQKENI. The ends were cut back, 6 bases at V and 4 bases at J, with 19 bases in the middle. The CDR3 spells CASSRGQPTGKNIQYF. CDR3 DNA: TGTGCCAGCTCCCGGGGACAACCCACGGGGAAAAACATTCAGTACTTC.

This clone occurred a few times. This chain uses TRBV29-1 with TRBJ2-3, with 7 bases matching TRBD1. The CDR3 is made up of 15 amino acids. Germline-derived CDR1 and CDR2 are SQVTM and ANQGSEA. V was clipped by 1 base and J by 2 bases; unmatched bases: 6. The CDR3, as DNA: TGCAGCGTTGAAGGTGGGCAGGGGGTCACAGATACGCAGTATTTT. Translation: CSVEGGQGVTDTQYF.

This chain joins TRBV6-4 and TRBJ1-2; D is possibly TRBD1 (6 bases). V was pared by 0 bases and J by 5 bases, with 10 bases between. Germline CDR1 is MRHNA and CDR2 is SNTAGT. The CDR3 length is 14 residues. DNA for the CDR3: TGTGCCAGCAGTGACTCAAGCAGGGGATATGGCTACACCTTC. Amino acid sequence: CASSDSSRGYGYTF.

This clone was seen only a few times. The chain combines TRBV7-9 with TRBJ2-1; the D gene is possibly TRBD1 (5 bases). V lost 0 bases and J lost 0, with 9 bases in between. CDR3 length: 16 amino acids. Germline loops: CDR1 SEHNR, CDR2 FQNEAQ (reference sequence). Here the CDR3 reads CASSLALGDSYNEQFF. In DNA form, the CDR3 reads TGTGCCAGCAGCTTAGCGCTAGGGGACTCCTACAATGAGCAGTTCTTC.

This clone was seen a few times. V is TRBV28 and J is TRBJ2-7; possibly TRBD1 for D (6 bases). The CDR3 has 15 amino acids. CDR1 is MDHEN and CDR2 is SYDVKM in the germline V gene. V was clipped by 0 bases and J by 7 bases, with 16 bases between them. The CDR3 loop reads CASSLWQGPRGEQYF. In nucleotides, the CDR3 is TGTGCCAGCAGTTTATGGCAGGGGCCGAGAGGGGAGCAGTACTTC.

This clone was counted a few times. The V gene is TRBV7-9, the J gene TRBJ2-3; 7 bases fit TRBD2. Germline CDR1 SEHNR, CDR2 FQNEAQ (reference sequence). CDR3 length equals 12 residues. With V trimmed by 6 bases and J by 4 bases, 1 base remained unmatched. CDR3 sequence reads: CASRRGADTQYF. The CDR3 DNA is TGTGCCAGCAGACGGGGGGCAGATACGCAGTATTTT.

The chain joins TRBV10-3 to TRBJ1-1; D perhaps matches TRBD1 (5 bases). This CDR3 is 13 amino acids long. V was cut by 6 bases and J by 2 bases, with 10 bases left in between. Germline V gives CDR1 ENHRY, CDR2 SYGVKD. The CDR3 protein is CAIRTTANTEAFF. The DNA for the CDR3 is TGTGCCATCAGAACGACAGCTAACACTGAAGCTTTCTTT.

This clone was seen more than once but under ten times. V and J are TRBV18 and TRBJ1-6, with D possibly being TRBD1 (6 bases). CDR1 and CDR2 (germline): KGHSH, LQKENI. The CDR3 length is 15 residues. Trimming took off 6 bases at V and 5 bases at J, with 14 bases between the two ends. The CDR3 nucleotides are TGTGCCAGCTCGTCACAGGGTTCGGATAATTCACCCCTCCACTTT. Protein sequence: CASSSQGSDNSPLHF.

This chain links TRBV7-9 with TRBJ2-7; TRBD1 matches 8 bases. From germline, CDR1 is SEHNR and CDR2 FQNEAQ (reference sequence). This CDR3 region has 15 residues. The ends lost 5 bases at V and 4 bases at J; junction bases unmatched: 10. For the CDR3, the DNA is TGTGCCAGCAGCCCGTGGACAGGGCGATCTTACGAGCAGTACTTC. This gives the protein CASSPWTGRSYEQYF.

This clone turned up a few times. V usage is TRBV29-1 and J usage is TRBJ2-7, with TRBD1 as a possible D gene (5 bases). The germline V gene has CDR1 SQVTM and CDR2 ANQGSEA. V lost 1 base, J lost 3 bases, and 16 bases lay in between. The CDR3 is 15 residues long. CDR3 protein: CSVEVPSGKYYEQYF. In DNA form, the CDR3 reads TGCAGCGTTGAAGTCCCATCAGGGAAATACTACGAGCAGTACTTC.

This clone was observed a few times. The chain carries TRBV30 and TRBJ2-5; 10 bases match TRBD2. CDR3 length equals 14 residues. The J segment lost 7 bases and the V segment lost 5 bases, leaving 10 bases of the junction unmatched. Per germline, CDR1 GTSNPN and CDR2 SVGIG (reference sequence). This chain's CDR3 is CAWASGGSRGTQYF. The DNA for the CDR3 is TGTGCCTGGGCTAGCGGGGGCTCCAGGGGGACCCAGTACTTC.